The source of this T cell receptor (beta chain) is a study of T cells after yellow fever vaccination (dated by TCRdb to about 2019). Regarding the research as a whole: The SMART-Seq v4 Ultra Low Input RNA kit was used to prepare libraries from fractions with low cell numbers. To follow T-cell clones before and after both primary and booster YFV17D yellow fever vaccination, bulk TCR alpha and beta repertoires underwent longitudinal sequencing. Two healthy male donors, one aged 18 to 30 and one aged 30 to 40 years, were included in the cohort. Blood samples were taken at several timepoints before and after primary and secondary immunization, and bulk PBMC replicates and cell subsets were isolated. Broad study findings and their caveats: Computational filtering was needed because FACS-sorted repertoires could contain abundant contaminating clonotypes from the bulk population. After the booster, most clones that had expanded after primary vaccination were detected again (about 95% of CD4 and more than 85% of CD8), suggesting broad maintenance of memory. Only a couple of donors were included in the study, so the extent to which the findings can be generalized is limited. The secondary T-cell response was found to be weaker but faster than the primary response, with a peak reached on day 5 rather than on day 15. A small share of clonotypes occurred in both CD4 and CD8 compartments, likely arising from convergent recombination.

Including cysteine and phenylalanine, the CDR3 has 15 amino acids. Of the read, only the CDR3 DNA is kept; its 45 bases are in frame from base 1. Trimming at the junction amounts to 0 bases on V and 7 bases on J, and the germline ends lie 14 bases apart. As encoded in the germline V gene, CDR1 is SGHRS while CDR2 is YFSETQ. What the treatment or condition label conveys for this sample: live attenuated yellow fever vaccine strain. PBMCs were isolated from peripheral blood using a standard Ficoll-Paque protocol. Dynabeads CD4 and CD8 positive selection kits were used to isolate the CD4 and CD8 T-cell fractions. TriZol was used to extract RNA from bulk PBMCs, CD4 and CD8 fractions, and dextramer-positive and dextramer-negative fractions. These reads were obtained on an Illumina NovaSeq 6000. Synthesis of TCR cDNA relied on 5'RACE template switching, a step that introduced a universal primer site along with unique molecular identifiers. cDNA synthesis was primed from both the TCR alpha and TCR beta constant segments. Library amplification used two PCR steps, and the second PCR step added sample barcodes and sequencing adapters. Sequencing of libraries was performed on Illumina HiSeq 2500 (2x100 bp) or NovaSeq (2x150 bp). On the authors' methods: MIGEC handled demultiplexing of reads and collapsing into UMI consensus sequences, while MiXCR performed V(D)J alignment. Vaccine-responding clonotypes were identified with edgeR using replicate PBMC samples, with FDR below 0.01 and a log2 fold change above 5 up to day 15 being required. Bulk clonotypes were assigned CD4 or CD8 identity according to which sequenced CD4 or CD8 repertoire held them at higher abundance. TCRdb trimmed public reads at Q25 via fastp, called clones via MiXCR and kept in-frame beta chains. Each entry is one CDR3 protein sequence, shown with its most common DNA and genes. The V and J calls and clone size come from TCRdb's table, not from the authors' own analysis. Present in this sample are about 340,000 distinct CDR3 sequences, about an eighth of which were seen just once. The ten largest clones take up around 3% of the sample.

This clonotype was observed a few times. It lacks a known antigen. No quality values exist for individual bases; no much larger clone is one base distant. The V and J segments used are TRBV5-1 and TRBJ1-3; matching of 5 bases hints at TRBD1 as the D gene. This receptor was obtained from a man aged 18 to 30 who received the YFV17D yellow fever vaccine. The sequencing used CD4+ T cells sorted from PBMCs, collected 15 days after the yellow fever booster vaccination. CDR3 protein: CASSLGQGKVNTIYF. The DNA reads TGCGCCAGCAGCTTGGGGCAGGGAAAAGTTAACACCATATATTTT.